This T cell receptor beta chain was sequenced in a study of blood T cell repertoires in COVID-19. Study-wide context: Both acute and convalescent COVID-19 samples were obtained from the United States, Italy and Spain.

Study processing details: Estimates of nucleated cell counts were drawn from the amplification of reference gene primers. Clones were sequenced by immunoSEQ multiplex PCR, and TCRdb holds only the in-frame ones, with some missing. V and J calls and clone size are copied from that table; D and trimming were computed from the DNA. The table has a few hundred thousand clones, approximately 80% seen once. This CDR3 spans 14 amino acids. Germline CDR1 reads SGHRS; CDR2 reads YFSETQ. Trimming cost V 7 bases and J 6 bases; bases outside gene matches: 10. The chain is built from TRBV5-1 and TRBJ1-2, with TRBD1 identical over 9 bases. The sequenced material came from peripheral blood. This sequence originates from a woman aged 50 to 60 with active or convalescent COVID-19. CDR3 region: CASRRTGEVHGYTF. The CDR3 nucleotides read TGCGCCAGCCGAAGGACAGGGGAAGTCCATGGCTACACCTTC.